These 17 T cell receptor beta chains originate from one sample sequenced in a study of cytomegalovirus exposure and HLA in healthy donors. PCR was performed using 60 Vbeta and 13 Jbeta primers. Only in-frame clones appear in the TCRdb table, and some are missing; sequencing was by immunoSEQ multiplex PCR. Among about 150,000 clones, 75% to 90% were seen once, and the ten largest hold almost 2%. The sample was PBMCs. The receptors were sampled from a woman aged 18 to 35 in good health and CMV-seronegative.

The chain uses TRBV4-2 and TRBJ2-2, with 10 bases lining up with TRBD2. The CDR3 covers 17 residues. Germline CDR1 and CDR2: LGHNA and YNFKEQ. V gave up 2 bases and J gave up 4 bases; unmatched junction bases: 7. In nucleotides, the CDR3 is TGTGCCAGCAGCCAACTGGAGGGACTAGCGATCACCGGGGAGCTGTTTTTT. Residues: CASSQLEGLAITGELFF.

Remarks on this clone: Sequence at one end of the junction differs from germline and may be a read error. This sequence joins TRBV27 and TRBJ2-7; a possible D gene is TRBD2 (8 bases). Germline loops: CDR1 MNHEY, CDR2 SMNVEV (reference sequence). The CDR3 consists of 14 residues. As DNA, the CDR3 is TGTGCCAGCAGACGCCTGGGGAGGGCCGGGAGGGGGCACTTC. Translated: CASRRLGRAGRGHF.

The chain has TRBV9 and TRBJ2-3; D perhaps matches TRBD2 (6 bases). Germline-derived CDR1 and CDR2 are SGDLS and YYNGEE. CDR3 size: 15 residues. The ends were cut back, 5 bases at V and 0 bases at J, with 13 bases in the middle. This CDR3 reads CASRAGSSSTDTQYF. The CDR3 DNA sequence: TGTGCCAGCAGGGCGGGATCTTCTAGCACAGATACGCAGTATTTT.

This chain links TRBV28 with TRBJ1-2, with D unclear. With 1 base removed from V and 4 bases from J, the gap between germline ends came to 4 bases. Germline CDR1 MDHEN, CDR2 SYDVKM. This CDR3 contains 12 residues. In nucleotides, the CDR3 is TGTGCCAGCAGTTTATTGGCCTATGGCTACACCTTC. Translating it yields CASSLLAYGYTF.

The V call is TRBV5-1, the J call TRBJ2-3; 10 bases align to TRBD2. Per germline, CDR1 SGHRS and CDR2 YFSETQ. The CDR3 runs 16 residues. V lost 4 bases and J lost 0; bases outside the gene matches: 5. The chain's CDR3 is CASSPLAGLSTDTQYF. In DNA form, the CDR3 reads TGCGCCAGCAGCCCACTAGCGGGACTCAGCACAGATACGCAGTATTTT.

This clone turned up a few times. The chain has TRBV6-6 and TRBJ1-5; D gene ambiguous. CDR1 and CDR2 (germline): MNHNY, SVGAGI (reference sequence). Trimming removed 6 bases from V and 0 bases from J, with 6 bases in between. The CDR3 is 13 amino acids. CDR3 sequence: CASSPYSNQPQHF. The CDR3 DNA reads TGTGCCAGCAGCCCTTATAGCAATCAGCCCCAGCATTTT.

The chain joins TRBV7-8 to TRBJ1-2; no firm D call. The V end lost 2 bases, the J end lost 3 bases, and 10 bases lay between the germline ends. This CDR3 comprises 14 residues. The germline gives CDR1 SGHVS, CDR2 FQNEAQ. The CDR3: CASSLSGPDYGYTF. CDR3 bases: TGTGCCAGCAGCTTATCCGGTCCGGACTATGGCTACACCTTC.

This chain uses TRBV2 with TRBJ1-2; D is perhaps TRBD1 (6 bases). Trimming left V 6 bases short and J 6 bases short, with 17 bases between. Germline CDR1 reads SNHLY; CDR2 reads FYNNEI. The CDR3 has 14 amino acids. The CDR3 nucleotides read TGTGCCAGCAGCGTACTTACTCCAGGGGATGGCTACACCTTC. It specifies CASSVLTPGDGYTF.

The chain uses TRBV10-1 and TRBJ2-3, with D possibly being TRBD2 (6 bases). The germline V and J ends were trimmed by 2 bases and 6 bases, with 18 bases remaining between them. The CDR3 has 16 residues. CDR1 is WNHNN and CDR2 is SYGVQD in the germline V gene (reference sequence). CDR3 in DNA: TGCGCCAGCAGTGAGACACGAGGAGGGCCATTCGATACGCAGTATTTT. As protein: CASSETRGGPFDTQYF.

The chain links TRBV30 to TRBJ1-5, with a tentative D call TRBD1 (6 bases). The germline V gene has CDR1 GTSNPN and CDR2 SVGIG (reference sequence). The CDR3 extends over 12 amino acids. Deletions cut 4 bases from V and 2 bases from J, with 6 bases between. The CDR3 protein is CAWTGGNQPQHF. CDR3 bases: TGTGCCTGGACAGGGGGCAATCAGCCCCAGCATTTT.

V is TRBV19 and J is TRBJ2-3; maybe TRBD2 (5 bases). This CDR3 is 18 amino acids long. Trimming removed 3 bases from V and 2 bases from J, with 21 bases in between. In germline, CDR1 is LNHDA, CDR2 SQIVND (reference sequence). The CDR3 region has the DNA TGTGCCAGTAGTATTCCTCTGCGGGCGCGGGTGAACACAGATACGCAGTATTTT. This codes for CASSIPLRARVNTDTQYF.

This clone was seen a handful of times. The chain combines TRBV7-9 with TRBJ2-1; 8 bases map to TRBD2. Germline assignment: CDR1 SEHNR and CDR2 FQNEAQ (reference sequence). J was trimmed by 8 bases and V by 5 bases; bases with no gene match: 14. CDR3 size: 16 residues. The CDR3 DNA sequence: TGTGCCAGCAGCCGAACCGAAGCGGGAGTCAACGATGAGCAGTTCTTC. Protein sequence: CASSRTEAGVNDEQFF.

As regards this clone: This same CDR3 is encoded by further DNA sequences in the sample. The chain carries TRBV7-6 and TRBJ2-3; TRBD2 is a possible D gene (7 bases). CDR3 length equals 15 residues. CDR1 and CDR2 (germline): SGHVS, FNYEAQ. The V end was cut by 5 bases, the J end by 3 bases, with 15 bases between. The CDR3 sequence: CASSRGGGTTDTQYF. CDR3 DNA: TGTGCCAGCAGCAGGGGGGGTGGGACTACAGATACGCAGTATTTT.

V is TRBV7-8 and J is TRBJ1-2; maybe TRBD1 (6 bases). The ends were cut back, 5 bases at V and 9 bases at J, with 16 bases in the middle. CDR1 and CDR2 (germline): SGHVS, FQNEAQ. The length of the CDR3 is 13 residues. The CDR3 protein is CASSLVQGWSYTF. The CDR3 DNA is TGTGCCAGCAGCCTCGTACAGGGATGGAGCTACACCTTC.

The chain links TRBV28 to TRBJ1-5, with a possible D match to TRBD1 (5 bases). The CDR3 length is 16 residues. Germline V gene sequence: CDR1 MDHEN, CDR2 SYDVKM. The ends were cut back, 4 bases at V and 5 bases at J, with 18 bases in the middle. The CDR3 sequence is CASSSHQGGSDQPQHF. In DNA, the CDR3 is TGTGCCAGCAGTTCTCACCAGGGAGGGTCAGATCAGCCCCAGCATTTT.

V gene TRBV13 combines with J gene TRBJ2-7, with TRBD1 matching 7 bases. V was pared by 0 bases and J by 4 bases, with 9 bases of the junction left unmatched. This CDR3 is built from 16 residues. The V gene's germline CDR1 is PRHDT and CDR2 FYEKMQ (reference sequence). The chain's CDR3 is CASSLGRDRDGYEQYF. CDR3 coding DNA: TGTGCCAGCAGCTTAGGGAGAGACAGGGACGGGTACGAGCAGTACTTC.

This clone was observed a handful of times. The CDR3 here is CSATSGQGINYGYTF. CDR3 in DNA: TGCAGCGCTACCTCTGGACAGGGTATAAACTATGGCTACACCTTC. This rearrangement joins TRBV29-1 to TRBJ1-2, with 8 bases fitting TRBD1. The length of the CDR3 is 15 residues. V lost 7 bases and J lost 2; bases outside the gene matches: 12. Germline V gives CDR1 SQVTM, CDR2 ANQGSEA.